A single sample is the source of the 3 T cell receptor beta chains below, sequenced in a study of tissue T cells after allogeneic stem cell transplantation. Sample time point: mouse harvest day 7 after allogeneic transplant. The graft held 10^6 splenic CD5+ T cells and 10^7 T-cell-depleted bone marrow cells. Measured with immunoSEQ multiplex PCR; TCRdb has only the in-frame clones, and not every one. The data show some 1,900 clones, approximately 60% seen once. What was sequenced was liver tissue. Receptor source: a female BALB/c mouse given C57BL/6 T cells with graft-versus-host disease after an allogeneic hematopoietic cell transplant.

There are a few counts of this clone. The gene symbols are mouse symbols. The read finishes 1 residue shy of the CDR3 end, and the germline J gene is used to complete it. The chain combines TRBV4 with TRBJ1-3; TRBD1 matches 7 bases. Germline CDR1 reads LGHDT; CDR2 reads YNNKQL (reference sequence). The CDR3 has 14 amino acids. The J segment lost 1 base and the V segment lost 4 bases, leaving 1 base of the junction unmatched. The CDR3 bases that were read are TGTGCCAGCAGCTTACAGGGGTCTGGAAATACGCTCTAT. This sequence encodes CASSLQGSGNTLY. The CDR3 reads in full as CASSLQGSGNTLYF.

Points on this clone: The listed genes are named as in mouse. The CDR3 end lies 1 residue beyond the end of the read and is filled in from the germline J gene. The J gene is TRBJ2-4, the V gene TRBV3, with 8 bases lining up with TRBD1. V lost 4 bases and J lost 3; bases outside the gene matches: 3. The CDR3 spans 14 residues. Germline V lookup: CDR1 SNHLY, CDR2 FYNGKV (reference sequence). CDR3 DNA, as far as it was read: TGTGCCAGCAGCTCCGGACAGGGCCAAAACACCTTGTAC. Protein sequence: CASSSGQGQNTLY. The CDR3 in full is CASSSGQGQNTLYF.

Notes on this clone: The gene names here belong to mouse. The CDR3 end falls 1 residue outside the read, so it is completed with the germline J gene. The chain carries TRBV12-2 and TRBJ2-3; maybe TRBD1 (5 bases). V lost 4 bases to trimming and J lost 3 bases, with 13 bases between them. The CDR3 extends over 14 amino acids. From germline, CDR1 is SGHLS and CDR2 HYDKME. CDR3 DNA (partial): TGTGCCAGCTCCCAGGGAGGAGGGGCAGAAACGCTGTAT. It encodes CASSQGGGAETLY. The whole CDR3 region reads CASSQGGGAETLYF.